A single sample gave rise to the 9 T cell receptor beta chains below, sequenced in a study of blood T cell repertoires in COVID-19 (dated by TCRdb to the early 2020s). Library preparation employed the immunoSEQ multiplex PCR assay. The source is immuneACCESS, and TCRdb retained only in-frame sequences with V and J called. Part of the clones is not carried over; for the studies checked, unresolved V genes explain less than half of this, and the remainder is unexplained. For this sample the table gives 250,000 to 350,000 clones, of which roughly 84% were detected only once. The top ten clones comprise 15% to 19% of the sample. The specimen sequenced was peripheral blood. These TCRs come from a person in their 70s with COVID-19, enrolled during active disease.

The chain couples TRBV6-1 to TRBJ1-1; perhaps TRBD1 as D (5 bases). Germline-derived CDR1 and CDR2 are MNHNS and SASEGT. The CDR3 runs to 14 residues. The germline V and J ends were trimmed by 3 bases and 5 bases, with 13 bases remaining between them. The CDR3 spells CASSDAGFRTEAFF. DNA for the CDR3: TGTGCCAGCAGTGACGCAGGGTTTCGTACTGAAGCTTTCTTT.

This chain connects TRBV3-1 (or the pseudogene TRBV3-2) to TRBJ1-4, with a tentative D call TRBD1 (6 bases). From germline, CDR1 is LGHDT and CDR2 YNNKEL (reference sequence). The CDR3 length is 16 residues. Trimming pared 4 bases from V and 7 bases from J, leaving 19 bases between. The CDR3 loop reads CASSPRERGGREKLFF. In DNA form, the CDR3 reads TGTGCCAGCAGCCCGAGGGAGAGGGGGGGACGTGAAAAACTGTTTTTT.

The rearrangement joins TRBV28 to TRBJ2-6; 12 bases map to TRBD2. V trimming: 5 bases; J trimming: 3 bases; junction bases outside the gene matches: 5. This CDR3 region has 17 residues. The V gene's germline CDR1 is MDHEN and CDR2 SYDVKM. CDR3 loop: CASSLAGGPFGANVLTF. The CDR3 DNA reads as TGTGCCAGCAGTCTAGCGGGAGGGCCGTTTGGGGCCAACGTCCTGACTTTC. The full variable domain, in which reference TRBV28 and TRBJ2-6 provide the parts outside the CDR3, is DVKVTQSSRYLVKRTGEKVFLECVQDMDHENMFWYRQDPGLGLRLIYFSYDVKMKEKGDIPEGYSVSREKKERFSLILESASTNQTSMYLCASSLAGGPFGANVLTFGAGSRLTVL.

The chain employs TRBV18 and TRBJ2-1; a possible D gene is TRBD1 (6 bases). The V end was cut by 1 base, the J end by 0 bases, with 10 bases between. The V gene's germline CDR1 is KGHSH and CDR2 LQKENI. This CDR3 spans 16 amino acids. The CDR3 DNA reads as TGTGCCAGCTCACCACTCAGGGGAAGCTCCTACAATGAGCAGTTCTTC. It specifies CASSPLRGSSYNEQFF.

J is TRBJ2-1 and V is TRBV6-1; D perhaps matches TRBD2 (5 bases). Germline V gives CDR1 MNHNS, CDR2 SASEGT. This CDR3 has 14 residues. V dropped 2 bases and J dropped 9 bases, with 14 bases sitting between them. CDR3 coding DNA: TGTGCCAGCAGTGAACGGGTCTGGAGGAGTGAGCAGTTCTTC. Protein sequence: CASSERVWRSEQFF.

This rearrangement joins TRBV6-5 to TRBJ1-5, with D maybe TRBD1 (6 bases). Trimming cost V 8 bases and J 6 bases, with 20 bases left between them. CDR3 length: 15 amino acids. Germline V lookup: CDR1 MNHEY, CDR2 SVGAGI. The CDR3 bases are TGTGCCAGCCGACCAGGCACAGGGTCTGGTCAGCCCCAGCATTTT. Translating gives CASRPGTGSGQPQHF.

V is TRBV7-9 and J is TRBJ1-3; no clear D gene. The V and J ends lost 3 bases and 0 bases respectively, with 9 bases between them. This CDR3 comprises 15 residues. Germline values: CDR1 SEHNR, CDR2 FQNEAQ (reference sequence). The CDR3 region is CASSFGPRSGNTIYF. The DNA of the CDR3 is TGTGCCAGCAGCTTTGGCCCCCGCTCTGGAAACACCATATATTTT.

The CDR3 region is CASSFRAGGPREQYF. In nucleotides, the CDR3 is TGCGCCAGCAGCTTCAGGGCGGGAGGGCCCCGCGAGCAGTACTTC. The chain joins TRBV5-1 to TRBJ2-7; 9 nucleotides line up with TRBD2. The length of the CDR3 is 15 residues. V trimming: 2 bases; J trimming: 6 bases; junction bases outside the gene matches: 9. The germline V gene has CDR1 SGHRS and CDR2 YFSETQ.

The chain recombines TRBV28 with TRBJ1-4; perhaps TRBD1 as D (5 bases). The V end lost 3 bases, the J end lost 3 bases, and 11 bases lay between the germline ends. CDR1 is MDHEN, CDR2 SYDVKM, per germline. The CDR3 loop spans 15 amino acids. CDR3 residues: CASSFRGAANEKLFF. In nucleotides, the CDR3 is TGTGCCAGCAGTTTTCGTGGGGCAGCTAATGAAAAACTGTTTTTT.